What follows are 23 T cell receptor beta chains derived from one specimen sequenced in a study of T cells after posttransplantation cyclophosphamide. Only in-frame clones appear in the TCRdb table, and some are missing; sequencing was by immunoSEQ multiplex PCR. Of about 52,000 clones in the sample, 94% were seen once. Sequencing was performed on PBMCs. These receptors all stem from a woman in her twenties or thirties in good health and a related stem cell transplant donor.

The chain combines TRBV7-9 with TRBJ2-4; D remains unclear. This CDR3 spans 15 amino acids. The V and J ends lost 4 bases and 0 bases respectively, with 10 bases between them. Germline V gene sequence: CDR1 SEHNR, CDR2 FQNEAQ (reference sequence). CDR3 sequence: CASSSSGLAKNIQYF. CDR3 DNA sequence: TGTGCCAGCAGCTCCTCAGGTTTAGCCAAAAACATTCAGTACTTC.

J is TRBJ2-3 and V is TRBV5-1; D might be TRBD2 (6 bases). Germline CDR1 and CDR2: SGHRS and YFSETQ. V shed 0 bases and J shed 1 base, with 9 bases lying between them. The CDR3 loop spans 15 amino acids. The CDR3 protein is CASSLDGGGTDTQYF. DNA of the CDR3: TGCGCCAGCAGCTTGGATGGCGGGGGCACAGATACGCAGTATTTT.

This rearrangement joins TRBV6-1 to TRBJ2-5; no firm D call. With 6 bases removed from V and 2 bases from J, the gap between germline ends came to 13 bases. The CDR3 spans 14 residues. Germline V gives CDR1 MNHNS, CDR2 SASEGT. Here the CDR3 DNA reads TGTGCCAGCAGCTTTTCCGGTCCACAAGAGACCCAGTACTTC. Protein product: CASSFSGPQETQYF.

The genes are TRBV2 and TRBJ1-5; 10 nucleotides align to TRBD1. There are 13 residues in the CDR3. The germline gives CDR1 SNHLY, CDR2 FYNNEI. V trimming: 6 bases; J trimming: 11 bases; junction bases outside the gene matches: 7. For the CDR3, the DNA is TGTGCCAGCAGGCGACAGGGGGCCGGAGCCCAGCATTTT. Translation: CASRRQGAGAQHF. The whole variable domain, filled in from reference TRBV2 and TRBJ1-5, reads EPEVTQTPSHQVTQMGQEVILRCVPISNHLYFYWYRQILGQKVEFLVSFYNNEISEKSEIFDDQFSVERPDGSNFTLKIRSTKLEDSAMYFCASRRQGAGAQHFGDGTRLSIL.

The V and J genes are TRBV5-6 and TRBJ2-1, with TRBD1 matching 8 bases. Per germline, CDR1 SGHDT and CDR2 YYEEEE. V trimming: 5 bases; J trimming: 6 bases; junction bases outside the gene matches: 13. The CDR3 covers 16 residues. This CDR3 is CASSNIPGQVFNEQFF. DNA for the CDR3: TGTGCCAGCAGTAATATACCGGGACAGGTCTTCAATGAGCAGTTCTTC.

This chain joins TRBV30 and TRBJ2-1; D is perhaps TRBD2 (6 bases). The V gene lost 5 bases and the J gene lost 4 bases, with 15 bases spanning the gap. The CDR3 extends over 14 amino acids. The germline V gene encodes CDR1 GTSNPN and CDR2 SVGIG (reference sequence). The CDR3 sequence: CAWWRDRVYNEQFF. The CDR3 DNA is TGTGCCTGGTGGAGGGACCGAGTATACAATGAGCAGTTCTTC.

V and J are TRBV4-3 and TRBJ1-3; 10 bases align to TRBD1. Germline V lookup: CDR1 LGHNA, CDR2 YSLEER. V shed 4 bases and J 1 base; nucleotides not matched to a gene: 7. CDR3 size: 17 residues. The CDR3 region is CASSLGTGEPSGNTIYF. CDR3 sequence (DNA): TGCGCCAGCAGCCTCGGGACAGGGGAACCTTCTGGAAACACCATATATTTT.

This chain connects TRBV7-9 to TRBJ2-7, with 7 bases that match TRBD1. The CDR3 contains 14 residues. Trimming at V came to 6 bases and at J to 1 base, leaving 6 bases not matched to a gene. Germline V gives CDR1 SEHNR, CDR2 FQNEAQ (reference sequence). CDR3 DNA: TGTGCCAGCAGTTACTTGACAGGGTCCTACGAGCAGTACTTC. Its protein is CASSYLTGSYEQYF.

This clone showed up just once. The rearrangement uses TRBV10-3 and TRBJ2-2; 13 bases match TRBD2. CDR3 length equals 16 residues. V shed 6 bases, J shed 4 bases, and the junction held 5 bases outside the gene matches. Germline lookup yields CDR1 ENHRY and CDR2 SYGVKD. The CDR3 is CAIRSGTSGVTGELFF. CDR3 DNA sequence: TGTGCCATCAGATCCGGGACTAGCGGGGTCACCGGGGAGCTGTTTTTT.

This clone was observed once. The rearrangement uses TRBV6-4 and TRBJ2-3, with 12 nucleotides matching TRBD1. Germline V lookup: CDR1 MRHNA, CDR2 SNTAGT. The CDR3 contains 15 residues. V shed 2 bases, J shed 4 bases, and the junction held 1 base outside the gene matches. The CDR3 loop reads CASSDGTGGADTQYF. The CDR3 DNA sequence: TGTGCCAGCAGTGACGGGACAGGGGGCGCAGATACGCAGTATTTT.

The gene calls are TRBV5-1 and TRBJ1-2, with unresolved D. V was clipped by 4 bases and J by 4 bases, with 14 bases between them. This CDR3 contains 14 residues. The germline V gene has CDR1 SGHRS and CDR2 YFSETQ. CDR3 DNA: TGCGCCAGCAGCGCGGCGGGTCGGAGCTATGGCTACACCTTC. Translating it yields CASSAAGRSYGYTF. Full variable domain (rest looked up from reference TRBV5-1 and TRBJ1-2): KAGVTQTPRYLIKTRGQQVTLSCSPISGHRSVSWYQQTPGQGLQFLFEYFSETQRNKGNFPGRFSGRQFSNSRSEMNVSTLELGDSALYLCASSAAGRSYGYTFGSGTRLTVV.

J is TRBJ1-2 and V is TRBV25-1, with D possibly matching TRBD1 (6 bases). Germline-derived CDR1 and CDR2 are MGHDK and SYGVNS. V shed 5 bases and J shed 5 bases, with 18 bases lying between them. The CDR3 has 15 amino acids. The CDR3 DNA reads as TGTGCCAGCAGTCCCCCAGGCTCAGGGGTTTATGGCTACACCTTC. This sequence encodes CASSPPGSGVYGYTF.

J is TRBJ2-2 and V is TRBV4-1; D is perhaps TRBD2 (6 bases). The CDR3 consists of 17 residues. The V end lost 4 bases, the J end lost 4 bases, and 19 bases lay between the germline ends. Germline CDR1 is MGHRA and CDR2 is YSYEKL. The CDR3 loop reads CASSLQLGGGSTGELFF. DNA of the CDR3: TGCGCCAGCAGCCTCCAATTGGGGGGTGGGAGCACCGGGGAGCTGTTTTTT.

The CDR3 sequence: CASSSRPGQGASPLHF. The CDR3 DNA reads TGTGCCAGCAGCTCGCGTCCGGGACAGGGTGCTTCACCCCTCCACTTT. This chain uses TRBV7-2 with TRBJ1-6; 9 bases are a match to TRBD1. The length of the CDR3 is 16 residues. V dropped 4 bases and J dropped 9; count of bases not matched to a gene: 10. In germline, CDR1 is SGHTA, CDR2 FQGNSA.

This chain connects TRBV5-1 to TRBJ1-6, with 8 bases fitting TRBD1. After removal of 0 bases from V and 5 bases from J, the junction contained 10 bases not matched to a gene. This CDR3 contains 18 residues. CDR1 is SGHRS and CDR2 is YFSETQ in the germline V gene. CDR3 in amino acids: CASSLVWSGGKDNSPLHF. The CDR3 DNA follows: TGCGCCAGCAGCTTGGTCTGGTCAGGGGGCAAGGATAATTCACCCCTCCACTTT.

The chain carries TRBV5-6 and TRBJ1-6; D perhaps matches TRBD1 (5 bases). The CDR3 covers 17 residues. Between the trimmed V and J ends, which lost 4 bases and 2 bases, there was a span of 16 bases. CDR1 is SGHDT, CDR2 YYEEEE, per germline. CDR3 amino acids: CASSAVYVGAYNSPLHF. The CDR3 DNA is TGTGCCAGCAGCGCTGTCTACGTAGGGGCCTATAATTCACCCCTCCACTTT.

The V and J genes are TRBV6-5 and TRBJ1-3, with a tentative D call TRBD1 (5 bases). Germline CDR1 reads MNHEY; CDR2 reads SVGAGI. The V end lost 6 bases, the J end lost 0 bases, and 12 bases lay between the germline ends. This CDR3 is 15 amino acids long. Here the CDR3 reads CASRSRQFSGNTIYF. CDR3 DNA sequence: TGTGCCAGCAGGTCCAGACAGTTCTCTGGAAACACCATATATTTT.

By share of the sample, this clone is medium-sized. This chain connects TRBV11-2 to TRBJ2-7, with D perhaps matching TRBD1 (6 bases). This CDR3 is built from 15 residues. Germline V CDR1 and CDR2: SGHAT, FQNNGV. Trimming took 1 base from V and 3 from J, leaving 13 bases between them. CDR3 coding DNA: TGTGCCAGCAGCTTAGGTGGCAGGGGAGTCTACGAGCAGTACTTC. Protein: CASSLGGRGVYEQYF.

The CDR3 nucleotides are TGTGCCAGCCGCCGCGATGGTAGCGGGGGGCCCTACGAGCAGTACTTC. This gives the protein CASRRDGSGGPYEQYF. The chain links TRBV27 to TRBJ2-5; TRBD2 matches 10 bases. Near its end, the DNA agrees better with TRBJ2-7, so the J call may be wrong. The V gene's germline CDR1 is MNHEY and CDR2 SMNVEV (reference sequence). The CDR3 has 16 residues.

This clone was counted once. The CDR3 DNA sequence: TGTGCCAGCAGCTTCCCGACAGGGATCTCCGAAGAGACCCAGTACTTC. This translates into CASSFPTGISEETQYF. This rearrangement joins TRBV5-6 to TRBJ2-5; TRBD1 aligns across 7 bases. With V trimmed by 2 bases and J by 3 bases, 10 bases remained unmatched. The CDR3 totals 16 residues. Germline V gene data show CDR1 as SGHDT and CDR2 as YYEEEE.

The rearrangement uses TRBV19 and TRBJ1-2, with D possibly matching TRBD1 (6 bases). V was pared by 6 bases and J by 4 bases, with 12 bases between. CDR1 LNHDA and CDR2 SQIVND come from the germline V gene (reference sequence). The CDR3 loop spans 13 amino acids. The CDR3 bases are TGTGCCAGTAGCCGCATGGACAGCTATGGCTACACCTTC. Translated, it gives CASSRMDSYGYTF.

The rearrangement uses TRBV18 and TRBJ2-3, with 8 bases fitting TRBD2. V shed 0 bases, J shed 0 bases, and the junction held 8 bases outside the gene matches. The CDR3 covers 18 residues. Germline assignment: CDR1 KGHSH and CDR2 LQKENI. The CDR3 region is CASSPPAGGGTSTDTQYF. DNA for the CDR3: TGTGCCAGCTCACCACCCGCGGGCGGGGGGACCAGCACAGATACGCAGTATTTT.

This rearrangement joins TRBV4-3 to TRBJ1-1, with TRBD1 matching over 9 bases. The CDR3 runs 15 residues. Trimming cost V 1 base and J 6 bases; bases outside gene matches: 6. CDR1 and CDR2 (germline): LGHNA, YSLEER. In DNA form, the CDR3 reads TGCGCCAGCAGCCAAGGCGGACAGGGGAGGGCTGAAGCTTTCTTT. It specifies CASSQGGQGRAEAFF.